What follows are 18 T cell receptor beta chains derived from one specimen sequenced in a study of early T cells in non-severe SARS-CoV-2 infection. TCRdb reprocessed the 5' RACE reads with MiXCR, giving one entry per CDR3 protein. The sample lists about 56,000 distinct CDR3 sequences, roughly 16% occurring once. This specimen was whole blood, taken at baseline. The receptors were sampled from an adult who was a healthcare worker with PCR-confirmed SARS-CoV-2 infection or an uninfected control (not recorded which).

This clonotype was picked up many times. The gene calls are TRBV20-1 and TRBJ2-1; TRBD2 matches 9 bases. The CDR3 is 15 residues long. From germline, CDR1 is DFQATT and CDR2 SNEGSKA (reference sequence). V gave up 3 bases and J gave up 1 base; unmatched junction bases: 4. CDR3 in DNA: TGCAGTGCTAGTAGCGGGAGATTTTCCTACAATGAGCAGTTCTTC. Its protein product is CSASSGRFSYNEQFF.

The CDR3 is CASSSPGQAYEQYF. In DNA, the CDR3 is TGTGCCAGCAGTTCCCCCGGACAGGCCTACGAGCAGTACTTC. This chain links TRBV28 with TRBJ2-7; 7 bases agree with TRBD1. The trim removed 4 bases at V and 2 bases at J, leaving 5 bases unmatched. Germline CDR1 MDHEN, CDR2 SYDVKM. The CDR3 has 14 amino acids.

The chain links TRBV2 to TRBJ1-3; D uncertain. There are 17 residues in the CDR3. V dropped 5 bases and J dropped 0 bases, with 17 bases sitting between them. Germline CDR1 is SNHLY and CDR2 is FYNNEI. CDR3 protein: CASSRFGQLDSGNTIYF. The CDR3, as DNA: TGTGCCAGCAGTAGGTTTGGGCAGCTCGACTCTGGAAACACCATATATTTT.

This clonotype occurred a few times. V and J are TRBV6-6 and TRBJ1-3; D gene ambiguous. The CDR3 has 15 amino acids. Germline V gene data show CDR1 as MNHNY and CDR2 as SVGAGI (reference sequence). V lost 4 bases to trimming and J lost 5 bases, with 15 bases between them. For the CDR3, the DNA is TGTGCCAGCAGTTCCGACTCTCCGAGGAGAAACACCATATATTTT. Translated: CASSSDSPRRNTIYF.

The genes are TRBV20-1 and TRBJ2-3; D unclear. Germline V gene lookup returns CDR1 DFQATT and CDR2 SNEGSKA (reference sequence). Deletions cut 7 bases from V and 6 bases from J, with 14 bases between. The CDR3 extends over 12 amino acids. The CDR3 nucleotides are TGCAGTGTAACAGTCGGCTGGGATACGCAGTATTTT. Residues: CSVTVGWDTQYF.

CDR3 sequence: CASSRQTGVYEQYF. The CDR3 bases are TGTGCCAGCAGCCGCCAGACGGGTGTCTACGAGCAGTACTTC. The chain links TRBV14 to TRBJ2-7; D call uncertain. V lost 4 bases and J lost 3, with 13 bases in between. Germline loops: CDR1 SGHDN, CDR2 FVKESK. The CDR3 length is 14 residues.

This sequence joins TRBV7-7 and TRBJ2-2, with TRBD2 as a possible D gene (5 bases). In germline, CDR1 is SSHAT, CDR2 FNYEAQ (reference sequence). Trimming stripped 5 bases from V and 1 base from J, with 8 bases between. The CDR3 is 14 amino acids. In DNA form, the CDR3 reads TGTGCCAGCAGCAGGAGCGGGAACACCGGGGAGCTGTTTTTT. Encoded protein: CASSRSGNTGELFF.

This clonotype was detected a few times. The rearrangement joins TRBV18 to TRBJ2-4; D could derive from TRBD1 or TRBD2 (5 bases each). V lost 2 bases, J lost 0 bases, and 14 bases lay in between. The germline gives CDR1 KGHSH, CDR2 LQKENI. This CDR3 is 17 amino acids long. The CDR3 sequence: CASSPIGGILAKNIQYF. DNA of the CDR3: TGTGCCAGCTCACCAATTGGGGGAATACTAGCCAAAAACATTCAGTACTTC.

V gene TRBV7-3 combines with J gene TRBJ2-7; D gene uncertain. V was clipped by 4 bases and J by 0 bases, with 4 bases between them. CDR1 is SGHTA and CDR2 is FQGTGA in the germline V gene. CDR3 length: 12 amino acids. The DNA of the CDR3 is TGTGCCAGCAGCTCCAACTCCTACGAGCAGTACTTC. This translates into CASSSNSYEQYF. The whole variable domain, filled in from reference TRBV7-3 and TRBJ2-7, reads GAGVSQTPSNKVTEKGKYVELRCDPISGHTALYWYRQSLGQGPEFLIYFQGTGAADDSGLPNDRFFAVRPEGSVSTLKIQRTERGDSAVYLCASSSNSYEQYFGPGTRLTVT.

This sequence joins TRBV12-3 or TRBV12-4 and TRBJ1-1, with 7 positions matching TRBD1. CDR3 length: 14 residues. Trimming cost V 5 bases and J 4 bases; bases outside gene matches: 7. The CDR3: CASSPTGRVTEAFF. The CDR3 DNA sequence: TGTGCCAGCAGTCCGACAGGGCGAGTCACTGAAGCTTTCTTT.

Only a few counts were recorded for this clonotype. The chain employs TRBV20-1 and TRBJ1-1; possibly TRBD1 for D (5 bases). V dropped 6 bases and J dropped 11 bases, with 22 bases sitting between them. Germline V CDR1 and CDR2: DFQATT, SNEGSKA (reference sequence). This CDR3 has 13 amino acids. CDR3 sequence: CSARNRDALNAFF. The CDR3 bases are TGCAGTGCCAGGAACCGGGACGCCTTGAACGCTTTCTTT.

The chain couples TRBV29-1 to TRBJ2-1, with TRBD2 matching over 8 bases. Germline CDR1 and CDR2: SQVTM and ANQGSEA. V shed 2 bases and J 2 bases; nucleotides not matched to a gene: 8. CDR3 length: 16 amino acids. CDR3 in DNA: TGCAGCGTTGAATACGATAGCGGGATCACCTACAATGAGCAGTTCTTC. This gives the protein CSVEYDSGITYNEQFF.

This clonotype was counted only a few times. The V gene is TRBV12-3 or TRBV12-4, the J gene TRBJ2-1; 8 positions match TRBD1. CDR3 size: 15 residues. The V segment lost 3 bases and the J segment 7 bases; nucleotides outside the gene matches: 8. Written as DNA, the CDR3 is TGTGCCAGCAGTTTTAGGACAGGGTCATCGAATGAGCAGTTCTTC. Protein product: CASSFRTGSSNEQFF.

This clonotype was counted a few times. The genes are TRBV20-1 and TRBJ2-4, with 7 positions matching TRBD2. The CDR3 consists of 16 residues. Germline V lookup: CDR1 DFQATT, CDR2 SNEGSKA (reference sequence). V trimming: 3 bases; J trimming: 7 bases; junction bases outside the gene matches: 15. The CDR3, as DNA: TGCAGTGCTAGTGTAGTTCGTTCTGGGGGGGTGAACATTCAGTACTTC. Residues: CSASVVRSGGVNIQYF.

This clonotype was counted many times. The gene calls are TRBV2 and TRBJ2-7; D is possibly TRBD1 (6 bases). Germline CDR1 reads SNHLY; CDR2 reads FYNNEI. The ends were cut back, 6 bases at V and 11 bases at J, with 17 bases in the middle. This CDR3 has 12 amino acids. The DNA for the CDR3 is TGTGCCAGCAGAATCGGACAGTTTGGGGAGTACTTC. The encoded protein is CASRIGQFGEYF.

The sample holds one count of this clonotype. A much larger clonotype is one base distant, so this may be a read error. This chain joins TRBV29-1 and TRBJ2-7, with D perhaps matching TRBD1 or TRBD2 (5 bases each). CDR1 is SQVTM and CDR2 is ANQGSEA in the germline V gene. The CDR3 spans 14 residues. V shed 7 bases and J shed 9 bases, with 25 bases lying between them. The CDR3 region has the DNA TGCAGCGCCGCCCCTCCGGGACGAACTTGGGGGCAGTACTTC. It specifies CSAAPPGRTWGQYF.

The rearrangement joins TRBV7-8 to TRBJ2-1; 8 bases agree with TRBD2. CDR1 is SGHVS, CDR2 FQNEAQ, per germline. The CDR3 extends over 18 amino acids. V was clipped by 2 bases and J by 2 bases; unmatched bases: 11. The DNA for the CDR3 is TGTGCCAGCAGCTTATTGTACGGGGGACTAGGCCCCTACAATGAGCAGTTCTTC. This sequence encodes CASSLLYGGLGPYNEQFF.

In this sample, this clonotype turned up many times. This chain links TRBV12-3 or TRBV12-4 with TRBJ1-1, with a possible D match to TRBD1 (6 bases). This CDR3 contains 11 residues. Trimming stripped 6 bases from V and 8 bases from J, with 10 bases between. The DNA for the CDR3 is TGTGCCAGCAGACGTACAGGGGAAGCTTTCTTT. The encoded protein is CASRRTGEAFF.